The TCR beta chain under discussion was sequenced for a study of blood T cells in healthy people across ages. Trimming cost V 4 bases and J 0 bases, with 12 bases left between them. CDR1 and CDR2 from the germline V gene are ENHRY and SYGVKD. CDR3 length: 15 amino acids. Then a second PCR, running roughly 7 to 11 cycles, was carried out with a sample-barcoded 5' primer and a J-beta primer mix. One entry per CDR3 protein results from TCRdb running MiXCR on the 5' RACE reads. The top ten hold approximately 4.1% of the sample, which has some 1.5 million distinct CDR3 sequences, about 45% seen once. The chain joins TRBV10-3 to TRBJ1-1; TRBD1 might be the D (5 bases). The sample consisted of blood. The sequence was collected from a woman under 30 in good health. The CDR3 nucleotides read TGTGCCATCAGTGTACGGGGCAGTATGAACACTGAAGCTTTCTTT. The encoded protein is CAISVRGSMNTEAFF.